A single sample is the source of the 13 T cell receptor beta chains below, sequenced in a study of T cell repertoires in cytomegalovirus infection. TCRdb independently ran MiXCR on the reads; one entry per CDR3 protein. There are roughly 720,000 distinct CDR3 sequences in the sample; 35% to 45% occur only once, and 2.8% lies in the top ten. The specimen was PBMCs. Receptors originate from a human donor in good health (CMV status not recorded). Some clones in this sample may be carry-over from other donors' samples.

This clonotype occurred a few times. The chain employs TRBV19 and TRBJ1-5; 7 bases line up with TRBD1. Germline CDR1 is LNHDA and CDR2 is SQIVND (reference sequence). Trimming removed 7 bases from V and 3 bases from J; junction bases left unmatched: 6. This CDR3 has 14 amino acids. Written as DNA, the CDR3 is TGTGCCAGTACCCCGGGACAGTTCAATCAGCCCCAGCATTTT. Amino acid sequence: CASTPGQFNQPQHF.

The chain links TRBV20-1 to TRBJ2-1; 8 bases are a match to TRBD1. The CDR3 has 19 amino acids. The germline V gene has CDR1 DFQATT and CDR2 SNEGSKA (reference sequence). V gave up 0 bases and J gave up 0 bases; unmatched junction bases: 13. The CDR3 protein is CSARDLTLVTGGSYNEQFF. CDR3 sequence (DNA): TGCAGTGCTAGAGATTTGACCCTTGTAACAGGGGGCTCCTACAATGAGCAGTTCTTC.

Only a few counts were recorded for this clonotype. This sequence joins TRBV7-2 and TRBJ2-1; D is uncertain. The germline V gene encodes CDR1 SGHTA and CDR2 FQGNSA. V lost 1 base to trimming and J lost 11 bases, with 9 bases between them. The CDR3 is made up of 12 amino acids. The CDR3, as DNA: TGTGCCAGCAGCTTAGGACGGACCCAGCAGTTCTTC. Protein product: CASSLGRTQQFF.

J is TRBJ2-1 and V is TRBV9, with 8 bases lining up with TRBD2. The CDR3 extends over 14 amino acids. V gave up 2 bases and J gave up 9 bases; unmatched junction bases: 7. Looked up from germline, CDR1 is SGDLS and CDR2 is YYNGEE. The CDR3 DNA is TGTGCCAGCAGCGTGGGACTAGTGTATGGTGAGCAGTTCTTC. It translates to CASSVGLVYGEQFF.

This chain joins TRBV28 and TRBJ1-2; 8 bases align to TRBD1. V was clipped by 4 bases and J by 5 bases; unmatched bases: 12. The germline V gene encodes CDR1 MDHEN and CDR2 SYDVKM. There are 16 residues in the CDR3. CDR3 nucleotides: TGTGCCAGCAGTTCCCCGGCCACAGGGGGTGCGTATGGCTACACCTTC. It specifies CASSSPATGGAYGYTF.

The chain joins TRBV18 to TRBJ1-2; 7 bases agree with TRBD1. The CDR3 is made up of 15 amino acids. The germline CDR1 and CDR2 sequences are KGHSH and LQKENI. J was trimmed by 2 bases and V by 3 bases; bases with no gene match: 6. DNA of the CDR3: TGTGCCAGCTCACCCATCCCGGGACAGAACTATGGCTACACCTTC. Its protein product is CASSPIPGQNYGYTF.

The chain links TRBV28 to TRBJ2-3; TRBD2 agrees at 9 bases. Unmatched junction bases numbered 9, after V lost 4 bases and J lost 4 bases. The CDR3 totals 16 residues. Germline CDR1 reads MDHEN; CDR2 reads SYDVKM. For the CDR3, the DNA is TGTGCCAGCAGTTATAACAACTTAGCGGGAGCAGATACGCAGTATTTT. Its translation: CASSYNNLAGADTQYF.

V gene TRBV12-3 or TRBV12-4 combines with J gene TRBJ1-1, with no clear D. Trimming cost V 2 bases and J 1 base, with 5 bases left between them. This CDR3 comprises 13 residues. The CDR3 region has the DNA TGTGCCAGCAGTTTAAACTGGAACACTGAAGCTTTCTTT. It translates to CASSLNWNTEAFF.

This clonotype was picked up a small number of times. The CDR3 DNA sequence: TGTGCCAGTAGTATTGACACGGGAAACTATGGCTACACCTTC. Protein product: CASSIDTGNYGYTF. The chain recombines TRBV19 with TRBJ1-2; D unresolved. This CDR3 comprises 14 residues. Per germline, CDR1 LNHDA and CDR2 SQIVND (reference sequence). The V and J ends lost 3 bases and 2 bases respectively, with 10 bases between them.

The CDR3 loop is CASSSNRGRSYEQYF. The DNA of the CDR3 is TGTGCCAGCAGTTCTAACAGGGGTCGCTCCTACGAGCAGTACTTC. This chain connects TRBV28 to TRBJ2-7; 7 bases agree with TRBD1. CDR1 MDHEN and CDR2 SYDVKM come from the germline V gene. J gave up 0 bases and V 4 bases, and 6 bases lay outside the gene matches. This CDR3 is 15 amino acids long.

The V call is TRBV7-9, the J call TRBJ2-5; D gene ambiguous. CDR1 and CDR2 from the germline V gene are SEHNR and FQNEAQ (reference sequence). Trimming left V 2 bases short and J 5 bases short, with 9 bases between. The CDR3 spans 13 residues. Written as DNA, the CDR3 is TGTGCCAGCAGCTTAATCCAGGATGAGACCCAGTACTTC. It codes for CASSLIQDETQYF.

This clonotype was counted between two and nine times. The J gene is TRBJ2-1, the V gene TRBV19; D uncertain. The CDR3 is 13 residues long. Trimming took 8 bases from V and 4 from J, leaving 12 bases between them. Germline CDR1 LNHDA, CDR2 SQIVND (reference sequence). CDR3 bases: TGTGCCAGTGAGGTCGGAGAGTACAATGAGCAGTTCTTC. This codes for CASEVGEYNEQFF. Looking up the rest from reference TRBV19 and TRBJ2-1 gives the full variable domain: DGGITQSPKYLFRKEGQNVTLSCEQNLNHDAMYWYRQDPGQGLRLIYYSQIVNDFQKGDIAEGYSVSREKKESFPLTVTSAQKNPTAFYLCASEVGEYNEQFFGPGTRLTVL.

In its sample, this clonotype was seen a few times. V and J are TRBV7-3 and TRBJ2-2; 10 bases agree with TRBD2. The CDR3 runs 17 residues. Germline V lookup: CDR1 SGHTA, CDR2 FQGTGA. The ends lost 2 bases at V and 5 bases at J; junction bases unmatched: 8. CDR3: CASSLWASGGKTGELFF. The CDR3 DNA sequence: TGTGCCAGCAGCTTATGGGCTAGCGGGGGAAAAACCGGGGAGCTGTTTTTT.